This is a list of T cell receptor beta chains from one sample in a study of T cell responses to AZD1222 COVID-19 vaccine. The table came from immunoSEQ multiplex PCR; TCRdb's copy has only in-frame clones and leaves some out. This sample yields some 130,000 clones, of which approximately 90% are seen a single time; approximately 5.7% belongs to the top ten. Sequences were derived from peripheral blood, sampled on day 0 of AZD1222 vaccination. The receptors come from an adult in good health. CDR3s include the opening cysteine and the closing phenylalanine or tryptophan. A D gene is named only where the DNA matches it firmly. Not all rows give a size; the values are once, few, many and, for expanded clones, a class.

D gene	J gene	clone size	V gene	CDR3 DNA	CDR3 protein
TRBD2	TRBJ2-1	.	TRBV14	TGTGCCAGCAGCCGCAACCTACTAGCGGGGACCTACAATGAGCAGTTCTTC	CASSRNLLAGTYNEQFF
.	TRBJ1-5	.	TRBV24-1	TGTGCCACCAGTGATGACGGGGTACGACAGCCCCAGCATTTT	CATSDDGVRQPQHF
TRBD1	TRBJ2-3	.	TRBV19	TGTGCCAGTAGCCTCGGACAGGGGGCTTCCGGCACAGATACGCAGTATTTT	CASSLGQGASGTDTQYF
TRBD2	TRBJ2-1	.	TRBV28	TGTGCCAGCAGCCTAAGCGGGACCTACAATGAGCAGTTCTTC	CASSLSGTYNEQFF
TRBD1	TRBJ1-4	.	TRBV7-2	TGTGCCAGCAGCTTACAGGGGGTCACTAATGAAAAACTGTTTTTT	CASSLQGVTNEKLFF
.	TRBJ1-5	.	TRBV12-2	TGTGCAAGTCGCCTGAAAAAGGGCAGGGTAAGGAGCAATCAGCCCCAGCATTTT	CASRLKKGRVRSNQPQHF
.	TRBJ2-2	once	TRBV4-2	TGTGCCAGCAGCCAGACTAACGCGAACACCGGGGAGCTGTTTTTT	CASSQTNANTGELFF
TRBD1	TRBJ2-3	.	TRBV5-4	TGTGCCAGCAGCGGGGACAGGCGTTCCGCAGATACGCAGTATTTT	CASSGDRRSADTQYF
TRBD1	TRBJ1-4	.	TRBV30	TGTGCCTGGATCGGACAGGGGGGGGAAAAACTGTTTTTT	CAWIGQGGEKLFF
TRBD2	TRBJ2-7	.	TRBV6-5	TGTGCCGCTTGGGGCGGGAGCTTCTACGAGCAGTACTTC	CAAWGGSFYEQYF
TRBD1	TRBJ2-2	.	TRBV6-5	TGTGCCAGCAGACCACTAGACAGGGGCACCGGGGAGCTGTTTTTT	CASRPLDRGTGELFF
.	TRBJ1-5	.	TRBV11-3	TGTGCCAGCAGCGGGGCTCATAGCAATCAGCCCCAGCATTTT	CASSGAHSNQPQHF
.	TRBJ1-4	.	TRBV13	TGTGCCAGCAGCGAGGGAGGGGGTGATGAAAAACTGTTTTTT	CASSEGGGDEKLFF
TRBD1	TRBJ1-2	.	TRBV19	TGTGCCAGTAGGGGGACAGGGAACTATGGCTACACCTTC	CASRGTGNYGYTF
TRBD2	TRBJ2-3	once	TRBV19	TGTGCCAGTAGTATGACGAACTCACTAGCGGTCACAGATACGCAGTATTTT	CASSMTNSLAVTDTQYF
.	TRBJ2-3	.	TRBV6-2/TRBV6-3	TGTGCCAGCAGTTACCCCCTGGATACGCAGTATTTT	CASSYPLDTQYF
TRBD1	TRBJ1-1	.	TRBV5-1	TGCGCCAGCAGTCAGAACAGGGGGCTAGGGACTGAAGCTTTCTTT	CASSQNRGLGTEAFF
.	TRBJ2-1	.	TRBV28	TGTGCCAGCAGTACCGGCGGGCCCAGCTCCTACAATGAGCAGTTCTTC	CASSTGGPSSYNEQFF
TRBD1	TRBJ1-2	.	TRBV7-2	TGTGCCAGCAGGGGGACAGGAGTACTCTATGGCTACACCTTC	CASRGTGVLYGYTF
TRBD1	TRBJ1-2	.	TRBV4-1	TGCGCCAGCAACAACCGACAGGGGGCGGACTATGGCTACACCTTC	CASNNRQGADYGYTF
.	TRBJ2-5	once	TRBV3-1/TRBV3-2	TGTGCCAGCAGCCACGTTCGTCGGCTAGCCGTAGAGACCCAGTACTTC	CASSHVRRLAVETQYF
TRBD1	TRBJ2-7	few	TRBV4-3	TGCGCCAGCAGCCAAGCCTGGACAGGGGGCAGTGAGCAGTACTTC	CASSQAWTGGSEQYF
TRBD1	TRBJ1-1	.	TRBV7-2	TGTGCCAGCAGCTCGGGGCCCAGGGGGGAAGCTTTCTTT	CASSSGPRGEAFF
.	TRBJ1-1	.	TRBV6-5	TGTGCCAGCAATAGGGGTCGAGGGGCTTTCTTT	CASNRGRGAFF
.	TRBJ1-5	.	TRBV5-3	TGTGCCAGAAGCTTGTCACCACAGTATAGCAATCAGCCCCAGCATTTT	CARSLSPQYSNQPQHF
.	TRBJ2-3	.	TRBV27	TGTGCCAGCAGTTTAGAATGGAGGAGCACAGATACGCAGTATTTT	CASSLEWRSTDTQYF